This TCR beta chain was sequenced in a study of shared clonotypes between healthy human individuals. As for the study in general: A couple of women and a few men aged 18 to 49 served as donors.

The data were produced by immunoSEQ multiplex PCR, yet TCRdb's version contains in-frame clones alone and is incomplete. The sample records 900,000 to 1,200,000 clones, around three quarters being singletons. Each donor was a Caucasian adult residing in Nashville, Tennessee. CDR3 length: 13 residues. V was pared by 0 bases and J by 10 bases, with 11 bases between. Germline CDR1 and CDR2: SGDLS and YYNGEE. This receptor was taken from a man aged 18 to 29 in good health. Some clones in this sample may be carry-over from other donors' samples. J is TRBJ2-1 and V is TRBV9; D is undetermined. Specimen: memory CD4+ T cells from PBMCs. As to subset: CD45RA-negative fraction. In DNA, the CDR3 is TGTGCCAGCAGCGTAGCCAGCTCTAGGGAGCAGTTCTTC. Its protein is CASSVASSREQFF.